These 10 T cell receptor beta chains share one sample of origin, sequenced in a study of blood T cells in healthy people across ages. For the second PCR, which ran for 7 to 11 cycles, a sample-barcoded 5' primer and a J-beta primer mix were used. TCRdb recomputed calls from the 5' RACE reads with MiXCR, one row per CDR3 protein. This table has around 780,000 distinct CDR3 sequences, roughly three fifths appearing once. Sequenced material: blood. The receptors originated from a middle-aged man in good health.

The chain joins TRBV5-1 to TRBJ2-7, with 8 bases that match TRBD1. V dropped 7 bases and J dropped 2; count of bases not matched to a gene: 8. The CDR3 spans 14 residues. Per the germline V gene, CDR1 is SGHRS and CDR2 is YFSETQ. The CDR3, as DNA: TGCGCCAGCGGCTCAACAGGGGGGACCTACGAGCAGTACTTC. Translated, it gives CASGSTGGTYEQYF.

This chain connects TRBV28 to TRBJ2-3; TRBD2 agrees at 12 bases. The CDR3 is made up of 14 amino acids. V lost 4 bases to trimming and J lost 7 bases; unmatched junction nucleotides: 3. The V gene's germline CDR1 is MDHEN and CDR2 SYDVKM. This chain's CDR3 is CASSSLAGGNTQYF. The CDR3 region has the DNA TGTGCCAGCAGTTCACTAGCGGGGGGTAATACGCAGTATTTT.

A few counts support this clonotype. As DNA, the CDR3 is TGTGCCAGCAGTAATAGGGGGGCGACAGGGGATACGCAGTATTTT. It codes for CASSNRGATGDTQYF. The rearrangement links TRBV12-3 or TRBV12-4 to TRBJ2-3, with a tentative D call TRBD1 (7 bases). The CDR3 extends over 15 amino acids. V was trimmed by 5 bases and J by 6 bases, leaving 18 bases between them.

This chain connects TRBV20-1 to TRBJ1-2; D unclear. The CDR3 spans 15 residues. V was pared by 5 bases and J by 2 bases, with 18 bases between. CDR1 and CDR2 (germline): DFQATT, SNEGSKA (reference sequence). In nucleotides, the CDR3 is TGCAGTGCTGCCCGGGATCCGGTCAGAAACTATGGCTACACCTTC. Translated: CSAARDPVRNYGYTF.

The table lists this clonotype with many counts. The chain joins TRBV29-1 to TRBJ2-7, with unresolved D. The germline CDR1 and CDR2 sequences are SQVTM and ANQGSEA. The CDR3 covers 10 residues. The V end lost 4 bases, the J end lost 4 bases, and 5 bases lay between the germline ends. The CDR3 protein is CSVGEYEQYF. DNA for the CDR3: TGCAGCGTTGGAGAGTACGAGCAGTACTTC.

This clonotype was seen once. The chain uses TRBV6-4 and TRBJ1-2, with D perhaps TRBD1 (5 bases). The V and J ends lost 4 bases and 1 base respectively, with 10 bases between them. This CDR3 spans 14 amino acids. Per germline, CDR1 MRHNA and CDR2 SNTAGT. CDR3 in amino acids: CASSGDGGNYGYTF. The CDR3 DNA follows: TGTGCCAGCAGTGGAGACGGGGGTAACTATGGCTACACCTTC.

The chain is built from TRBV20-1 and TRBJ1-4, with a possible D match to TRBD1 (6 bases). V was pared by 4 bases and J by 4 bases, with 19 bases between. Looked up from germline, CDR1 is DFQATT and CDR2 is SNEGSKA (reference sequence). This CDR3 has 16 amino acids. DNA of the CDR3: TGCAGTGCTACCCAAGGGCGGGGGCGGAGTAATGAAAAACTGTTTTTT. This codes for CSATQGRGRSNEKLFF.

This clonotype appeared a single time. CDR3 in DNA: TGTGCCAGCAGCGTAGCCACCGCAGGGGCCAACGTCCTGACTTTC. It codes for CASSVATAGANVLTF. The rearrangement links TRBV9 to TRBJ2-6; D gene unclear. This CDR3 spans 15 amino acids. V was trimmed by 0 bases and J by 4 bases, leaving 8 bases between them. Germline-derived CDR1 and CDR2 are SGDLS and YYNGEE.

This rearrangement joins TRBV7-9 to TRBJ2-4; D uncertain. The CDR3 is made up of 16 amino acids. Germline assignment: CDR1 SEHNR and CDR2 FQNEAQ (reference sequence). Trimming cost V 6 bases and J 0 bases, with 15 bases left between them. The CDR3 DNA sequence: TGTGCCAGCAGTCCAGACACTTCTCGAGCCAAAAACATTCAGTACTTC. It specifies CASSPDTSRAKNIQYF.

The rearrangement links TRBV6-2 or TRBV6-3 to TRBJ2-7; TRBD2 is a possible D gene (5 bases). V was shortened by 6 bases and J by 7 bases, with 22 bases between the two germline ends. Germline CDR1 reads MNHEY; CDR2 reads SVGEGT. The CDR3 extends over 15 amino acids. The CDR3 region has the DNA TGTGCCAGCAGCCCACCTGGACTTGGATACAATGAGCAGTACTTC. Residues: CASSPPGLGYNEQYF.